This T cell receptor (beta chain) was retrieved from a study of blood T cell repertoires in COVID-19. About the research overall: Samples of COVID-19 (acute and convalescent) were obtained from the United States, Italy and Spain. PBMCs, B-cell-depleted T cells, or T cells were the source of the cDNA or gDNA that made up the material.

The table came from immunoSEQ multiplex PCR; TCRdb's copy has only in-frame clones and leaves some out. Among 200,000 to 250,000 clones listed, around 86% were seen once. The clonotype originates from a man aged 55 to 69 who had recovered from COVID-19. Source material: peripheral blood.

The CDR3 here is CATSDPSGSSYNEQFF. The CDR3 nucleotides are TGTGCCACCAGTGACCCCAGCGGGAGCTCCTACAATGAGCAGTTCTTC. The rearrangement joins TRBV24-1 to TRBJ2-1, with 8 bases that match TRBD2. V shed 4 bases and J 0 bases; nucleotides not matched to a gene: 4. Germline CDR1 reads KGHDR; CDR2 reads SFDVKD. This CDR3 contains 16 residues.